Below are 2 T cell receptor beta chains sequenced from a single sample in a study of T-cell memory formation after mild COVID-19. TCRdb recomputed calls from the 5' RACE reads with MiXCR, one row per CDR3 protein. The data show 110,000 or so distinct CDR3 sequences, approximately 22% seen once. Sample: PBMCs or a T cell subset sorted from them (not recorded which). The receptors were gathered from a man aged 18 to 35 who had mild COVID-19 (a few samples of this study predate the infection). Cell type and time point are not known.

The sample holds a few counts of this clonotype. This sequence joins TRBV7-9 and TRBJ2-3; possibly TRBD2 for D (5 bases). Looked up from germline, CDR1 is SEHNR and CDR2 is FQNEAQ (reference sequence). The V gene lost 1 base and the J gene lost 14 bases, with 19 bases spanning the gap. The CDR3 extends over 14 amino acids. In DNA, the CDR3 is TGTGCCAGCAGCTTAGTGCGTGAACTAGTGGTTGGGTATTTT. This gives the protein CASSLVRELVVGYF.

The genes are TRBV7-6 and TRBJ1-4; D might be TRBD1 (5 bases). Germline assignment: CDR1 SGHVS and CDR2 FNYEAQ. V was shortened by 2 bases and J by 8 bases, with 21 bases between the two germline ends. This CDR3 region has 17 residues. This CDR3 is CASSLSPHPGGGEKLFF. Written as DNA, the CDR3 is TGTGCCAGCAGCTTAAGCCCTCACCCGGGCGGGGGGGAAAAACTGTTTTTT.